The source of this T cell receptor beta chain is a study of neurological immune-mediated disorders. Study results and caveats: Expansion of TCR clones was greatest in HTLV-1-associated myelopathy and smallest in multiple sclerosis, where it fell below that of healthy controls. There were no CDR3 amino acid sequences shared by expanded clones across subjects, a result suggesting private repertoires in all groups.

The sample holds many counts of this clonotype. Its specificity is unknown. With 10-nucleotide random UMIs, 5'RACE was used to make the cDNA. TCRdb itself ran the 5' RACE reads through MiXCR, one entry per CDR3 protein. The table has roughly 17,000 distinct CDR3 sequences, around 9.7% seen once. This CDR3 comprises 16 residues. V lost 7 bases, J lost 8 bases, and 20 bases lay in between. CDR1 is KGHDR, CDR2 SFDVKD, per germline. For the sorted libraries, about a million CD4+ or CD8+ T cells were used. Sequencing was carried out using CD8+ T cells from blood. The rearrangement joins TRBV24-1 to TRBJ1-6; TRBD1 is a possible D gene (6 bases). The receptor was derived from a man in his fifties in good health. The CDR3 spells CATRARDTEYHSPLHF. DNA of the CDR3: TGTGCCACCAGGGCGCGGGACACAGAATACCATTCACCCCTCCACTTT.